This TCR beta chain was sequenced during a study of low-dose radiotherapy and immunotherapy resistance in tumors. At the level of the study: With 1 Gy per fraction every two weeks, Cohort 2 accumulated 13 Gy across 26 weeks. The patients were given nivolumab 240 mg every two weeks and ipilimumab 1 mg/kg every six weeks, through an intravenous route. Dosing of intravenous cyclophosphamide at 200 mg/m2 occurred every two weeks and took place one day prior to radiation and immunotherapy.

Time point specified: before trial treatment. Treatment combined nivolumab, ipilimumab, aspirin, low-dose cyclophosphamide and low-dose radiotherapy in a dose-escalation trial. Trimming left V 3 bases short and J 4 bases short, with 4 bases between. The CDR3 is made up of 12 amino acids. cDNA synthesis used a TRAV/TRBV-specific primer set for both chains. For amplifying TCRs, the PCR ran for around 20 cycles with Phusion, which was used together with a constant-region primer and the adapter on the V primers. TCRdb itself ran the reads through MiXCR, one entry per CDR3 protein. Of over 65,000 distinct CDR3 sequences in the sample, 18% were seen once.

Sample: PBMCs, taken before treatment. This receptor was obtained from a male donor with prostate cancer. The chain carries TRBV12-3 or TRBV12-4 and TRBJ1-5; the D is unclear. The DNA of the CDR3 is TGTGCCAGCAGTTTGGAGAATCAGCCCCAGCATTTT. Protein: CASSLENQPQHF.